Shown below are 11 T cell receptor beta chains from a single sample sequenced in a study of cytomegalovirus exposure and HLA in healthy donors (dated by TCRdb to the late 2010s). Libraries were constructed by the immunoSEQ multiplex PCR assay. A mixture of 60 forward primers for TCR Vbeta segments and 13 reverse primers for TCR Jbeta segments was used in the multiplex PCR. TCRdb limited this immuneACCESS table to in-frame rearrangements with V and J called. A share of clones is missing; checked studies link under half to unresolved V genes, and the rest is unexplained. A total of about 140,000 clones appear in this sample, about 78% of them only once. The ten largest make up roughly 2.8% of the sample. Sequencing used PBMCs. These TCRs come from a male donor in good health and CMV-seronegative.

This clone was recorded only once. The J gene is TRBJ2-7, the V gene TRBV27; 7 bases line up with TRBD1. The CDR3 extends over 15 amino acids. The germline V gene encodes CDR1 MNHEY and CDR2 SMNVEV (reference sequence). The junction had 13 bases not matched to a gene; V was cut back by 6 bases and J by 5 bases. The CDR3 here is CASRSKLQGYHEQYF. The DNA of the CDR3 is TGTGCCAGCAGATCTAAATTACAGGGGTATCACGAGCAGTACTTC.

The chain is built from TRBV5-8 and TRBJ2-1; a weak D match, TRBD1 (5 bases). CDR3 length: 15 residues. V was clipped by 0 bases and J by 7 bases, with 14 bases between them. Germline CDR1 and CDR2: SGHTS and YDEGEE. CDR3 region: CASSLGSVRGNEQFF. The DNA for the CDR3 is TGTGCCAGCAGCTTGGGATCCGTAAGGGGTAATGAGCAGTTCTTC.

The sample holds a few counts of this clone. The chain joins TRBV19 to TRBJ1-5; a weak D match, TRBD1 (5 bases). The germline CDR1 and CDR2 sequences are LNHDA and SQIVND (reference sequence). V lost 3 bases to trimming and J lost 5 bases, with 14 bases between them. The CDR3 runs to 15 residues. CDR3 coding DNA: TGTGCCAGTAGTATTAATGGGGGGAGATATCAGCCCCAGCATTTT. It encodes CASSINGGRYQPQHF.

The rearrangement joins TRBV9 to TRBJ2-7, with D uncertain. Trimming removed 0 bases from V and 2 bases from J, with 9 bases in between. The CDR3 sequence is 14 residues long. The V gene's germline CDR1 is SGDLS and CDR2 YYNGEE. The CDR3 DNA reads TGTGCCAGCAGCGTAGAATGGCGGCCCTACGAGCAGTACTTC. Its protein is CASSVEWRPYEQYF.

The chain carries TRBV5-4 and TRBJ2-7; 10 bases map to TRBD2. CDR1 is SGHNT and CDR2 is YYREEE in the germline V gene (reference sequence). V shed 7 bases and J 6 bases; nucleotides not matched to a gene: 4. The CDR3 runs 12 residues. This chain's CDR3 is CASESSGSEQYF. CDR3 DNA sequence: TGTGCCAGCGAGTCTAGCGGGAGCGAGCAGTACTTC.

As to this clone: The sample holds other DNA sequences that translate to the same CDR3. This sequence joins TRBV20-1 and TRBJ1-2; perhaps TRBD1 as D (6 bases). The length of the CDR3 is 11 residues. CDR1 and CDR2 (germline): DFQATT, SNEGSKA (reference sequence). Trimming pared 2 bases from V and 8 bases from J, leaving 9 bases between. The chain's CDR3 is CSARSGDGYTF. CDR3 in DNA: TGCAGTGCTAGATCAGGGGACGGCTACACCTTC.

The V call is TRBV19, the J call TRBJ2-1; 10 bases match TRBD2. The length of the CDR3 is 14 residues. Looked up from germline, CDR1 is LNHDA and CDR2 is SQIVND (reference sequence). Trimming at V came to 8 bases and at J to 4 bases, leaving 5 bases not matched to a gene. CDR3 sequence: CASSLAGVYNEQFF. CDR3 DNA sequence: TGTGCCAGTTCTCTAGCGGGGGTTTACAATGAGCAGTTCTTC.

The V and J genes are TRBV6-6 and TRBJ1-1; TRBD1 aligns across 9 bases. The junction had 6 bases not matched to a gene; V was cut back by 0 bases and J by 10 bases. The germline CDR1 and CDR2 sequences are MNHNY and SVGAGI (reference sequence). The length of the CDR3 is 14 residues. The CDR3 here is CASSYSNTGGRAFF. In DNA form, the CDR3 reads TGTGCCAGCAGTTACTCTAACACAGGGGGCCGAGCTTTCTTT.

J is TRBJ1-3 and V is TRBV14; 7 nucleotides match TRBD1. Germline CDR1 SGHDN, CDR2 FVKESK. The CDR3 runs 14 residues. The ends lost 1 base at V and 7 bases at J; junction bases unmatched: 4. The CDR3 DNA reads as TGTGCCAGCAGCCAAGGACAGGGTGTGAACACCATATATTTT. Protein product: CASSQGQGVNTIYF.

The chain combines TRBV6-1 with TRBJ1-2, with D tentatively TRBD1 (5 bases). Trimming took off 3 bases at V and 4 bases at J, with 18 bases between the two ends. The length of the CDR3 is 16 residues. Germline CDR1 MNHNS, CDR2 SASEGT. In DNA, the CDR3 is TGTGCCAGCAGTGACGTCCCGACAGCCCCCTTCTATGGCTACACCTTC. It is translated as CASSDVPTAPFYGYTF.

The CDR3 sequence is CASSQGGVGGRADNEQFF. The CDR3 DNA reads as TGTGCCAGCAGCCAAGGGGGAGTGGGGGGGAGAGCCGACAATGAGCAGTTCTTC. This sequence joins TRBV4-2 and TRBJ2-1, with 7 bases aligning to TRBD2. The germline V gene has CDR1 LGHNA and CDR2 YNFKEQ. CDR3 length: 18 amino acids. Germline trimming cut 1 base from V and 5 bases from J; bases unmatched to any gene: 14.